The 14 T cell receptor beta chains below were found in one sample sequenced in a study of CD8+ T cells in alopecia areata. Documented treatment: oral pan-JAK inhibitor, 5-10 mg twice daily. Extracted RNA was reverse transcribed into cDNA, the sequencing template. Clones were read by immunoSEQ multiplex PCR, and TCRdb kept only the in-frame ones, dropping some. Of over 100,000 clones listed, roughly three fifths are singletons. Sequences were derived from CD8+ T cells sorted from blood, sampled at week 24, from a patient treated with tofacitinib. The receptors here all came from a human donor with alopecia areata.

The V gene is TRBV9, the J gene TRBJ2-7; 9 bases align to TRBD1. Germline V gene lookup returns CDR1 SGDLS and CDR2 YYNGEE. V was clipped by 2 bases and J by 1 base; unmatched bases: 4. CDR3 length: 15 amino acids. The CDR3: CASSVGDRASYEQYF. The CDR3 region has the DNA TGTGCCAGCAGCGTTGGGGACAGGGCGTCCTACGAGCAGTACTTC.

This rearrangement joins TRBV4-1 to TRBJ1-2, with D possibly being TRBD1 (6 bases). CDR1 MGHRA and CDR2 YSYEKL come from the germline V gene. This CDR3 has 14 residues. Between the trimmed V and J ends, which lost 2 bases and 7 bases, there was a span of 14 bases. In DNA form, the CDR3 reads TGCGCCAGCAGCCAAATCGGGGGCCCAGTTGGCTACACCTTC. It yields the protein CASSQIGGPVGYTF.

This clone was detected only a few times. V is TRBV5-8 and J is TRBJ2-1; D unresolved. V shed 0 bases and J shed 8 bases, with 12 bases lying between them. This CDR3 spans 14 amino acids. Germline V gene data show CDR1 as SGHTS and CDR2 as YDEGEE. In nucleotides, the CDR3 is TGTGCCAGCAGCTTGGCGGGTCGTTGGGATGAGCAGTTCTTC. Translation: CASSLAGRWDEQFF.

This sequence joins TRBV5-6 and TRBJ2-1; TRBD2 agrees at 9 bases. This CDR3 is 16 amino acids long. Germline V gene data show CDR1 as SGHDT and CDR2 as YYEEEE. The junction had 8 bases not matched to a gene; V was cut back by 0 bases and J by 7 bases. The CDR3 spells CASSLEAGGGRNEQFF. CDR3 coding DNA: TGTGCCAGCAGCTTGGAAGCGGGGGGAGGTCGGAATGAGCAGTTCTTC.

This chain connects TRBV5-1 to TRBJ2-2; D is possibly TRBD1 (5 bases). Germline CDR1 SGHRS, CDR2 YFSETQ. Trimming pared 4 bases from V and 4 bases from J, leaving 11 bases between. CDR3 size: 14 residues. CDR3 residues: CASSPFQGTGELFF. DNA of the CDR3: TGCGCCAGCAGCCCATTTCAGGGCACCGGGGAGCTGTTTTTT.

Here the CDR3 DNA reads TGTGCCAGCAGCCAAGGCTGGGAAGAACGACTGTTTTTT. This sequence encodes CASSQGWEERLFF. This chain uses TRBV4-2 with TRBJ1-4; unclear D gene. Trimming removed 1 base from V and 13 bases from J, with 13 bases in between. This CDR3 has 13 residues. Germline lookup yields CDR1 LGHNA and CDR2 YNFKEQ.

The chain is built from TRBV27 and TRBJ2-5, with D possibly matching TRBD2 (6 bases). In germline, CDR1 is MNHEY, CDR2 SMNVEV (reference sequence). The CDR3 covers 11 residues. Trimming took off 7 bases at V and 4 bases at J, with 7 bases between the two ends. The CDR3 DNA reads as TGTGCCAGCACCGGGGGAGAGACCCAGTACTTC. Translation gives CASTGGETQYF.

The sample holds a few counts of this clone. The chain has TRBV6-1 and TRBJ2-5, with 9 bases matching TRBD1. CDR1 MNHNS and CDR2 SASEGT come from the germline V gene. With 9 bases clipped from V and 0 bases from J, the junction kept 5 bases outside the gene matches. This CDR3 is built from 14 residues. The chain's CDR3 is CARGTGNDQETQYF. CDR3 sequence (DNA): TGTGCCAGAGGGACAGGGAACGACCAAGAGACCCAGTACTTC.

As concerns this clone: This likely comes from a read error, as the CDR3 has no conserved phenylalanine or tryptophan at its end. The limits of the CDR3 on the DNA are not certain, so only TCRdb's listed CDR3 is given. The chain couples TRBV21-1 to TRBJ1-2. TRBV21-1 is tagged as a pseudogene. The CDR3 sequence runs 10 residues, both termini included. CDR3 sequence: CASSRAGPPV.

The sample holds a few counts of this clone. The V and J genes are TRBV4-1 and TRBJ2-1; D is perhaps TRBD1 or TRBD2 (5 bases each). The CDR3 is 14 residues long. The germline V and J ends were trimmed by 0 bases and 5 bases, with 8 bases remaining between them. Germline V CDR1 and CDR2: MGHRA, YSYEKL. This CDR3 reads CASSQESGHNEQFF. CDR3 DNA sequence: TGCGCCAGCAGCCAAGAATCGGGGCACAATGAGCAGTTCTTC.

The J gene is TRBJ2-7, the V gene TRBV9; TRBD1 matches at 10 bases. CDR1 is SGDLS, CDR2 YYNGEE, per germline. Germline trimming cut 3 bases from V and 2 bases from J; bases unmatched to any gene: 2. The CDR3 sequence is 14 residues long. CDR3 sequence: CASSEGQGTYEQYF. Written as DNA, the CDR3 is TGTGCCAGCAGCGAGGGACAGGGGACCTACGAGCAGTACTTC.

This clone was counted between two and nine times. This chain uses TRBV5-6 with TRBJ2-7, with D tentatively TRBD1 (6 bases). The CDR3 is made up of 14 amino acids. V was pared by 0 bases and J by 5 bases, with 12 bases between. Germline loops: CDR1 SGHDT, CDR2 YYEEEE. The CDR3 reads CASSLVQGAHEQYF. The CDR3 DNA reads as TGTGCCAGCAGCTTGGTACAGGGTGCCCACGAGCAGTACTTC.

This clone was seen ten or more times. The CDR3 spells CASRDRDNSPLHF. The DNA for the CDR3 is TGTGCCAGCAGGGACAGGGATAATTCACCCCTCCACTTT. The chain links TRBV6-4 to TRBJ1-6; 8 nucleotides align to TRBD1. Germline values: CDR1 MRHNA, CDR2 SNTAGT. The length of the CDR3 is 13 residues. Trimming took 6 bases from V and 5 from J; bases not matched to a gene: 0.

This sequence joins TRBV29-1 and TRBJ1-2; D not resolved. Deletions cut 2 bases from V and 0 bases from J, with 13 bases between. The CDR3 totals 15 residues. CDR1 SQVTM and CDR2 ANQGSEA come from the germline V gene. The CDR3 region has the DNA TGCAGCGTTGAAAATCGGATTGGAGCTAACTATGGCTACACCTTC. It is translated as CSVENRIGANYGYTF.